This TCR beta chain was found in a study of cytomegalovirus exposure and HLA in healthy donors. Germline CDR1 reads LNHDA; CDR2 reads SQIVND (reference sequence). The CDR3 runs 14 residues. Trimming removed 3 bases at V and 1 base at J, with 9 bases between. The PCR employed 60 Vbeta primers together with 13 Jbeta primers. TCRdb's table, derived via immunoSEQ multiplex PCR, lists solely in-frame clones and lacks some. Altogether 99,000 or so clones are present, over 60% being singletons, with the ten largest covering 7% to 10%. This sequence originates from a man between 35 and 55 years old in good health and CMV-seropositive. The rearrangement uses TRBV19 and TRBJ1-1; no definite D call. Sequencing was done on a sample of PBMCs. In DNA, the CDR3 is TGTGCCAGTAGTATCCTCACAGAGAACACTGAAGCTTTCTTT. Amino acid sequence: CASSILTENTEAFF.